This is a list of T cell receptor beta chains from one sample in a study of Tregs in tolerant kidney transplant recipients. Assay: immunoSEQ multiplex PCR; the TCRdb copy retains only in-frame clones and omits some. The top ten hold roughly 0.67% of the sample, which has 200,000 to 300,000 clones, about 80% seen once. Sample: CD4+ T cells from blood. Receptors originate from a human donor in good health. Both conserved end residues are part of each CDR3. The D gene is left open where the match is weak. Part of the rows lack a size; the others show once, few, many or a class for expanded clones.

d_call j_call v_call clone_size cdr3_length cdr3_nt cdr3_aa
. TRBJ1-4 TRBV9 once 17 TGTGCCAGCAGCGTAGCTCCCCTCCCAGCAACTAATGAAAAACTGTTTTTT CASSVAPLPATNEKLFF
. TRBJ1-5 TRBV18 . 16 TGTGCCAGCTCACCTTCTCAGGGTTCGTTGAATCAGCCCCAGCATTTT CASSPSQGSLNQPQHF
TRBD1 TRBJ1-1 TRBV6-5 few 14 TGTGCCAGCAGACACGACAGGGTGGGGACTGAAGCTTTCTTT CASRHDRVGTEAFF
. TRBJ2-3 TRBV5-1 few 14 TGCGCCTCGCGGGCAGGGCCCAGCACAGATACGCAGTATTTT CASRAGPSTDTQYF
. TRBJ1-4 TRBV6-5 . 15 TGTGCCAGCAGTTACTCGAAGGGAGGGAGTGAAAAACTGTTTTTT CASSYSKGGSEKLFF
. TRBJ2-3 TRBV7-9 . 13 TGTGCCAGCAGCCGAGGGGAAGCAGATACGCAGTATTTT CASSRGEADTQYF
TRBD1 TRBJ1-6 TRBV10-2 . 14 TGCGCCACCAAACGGGACAGGGGTAAATCACCCCTCCACTTT CATKRDRGKSPLHF
. TRBJ1-1 TRBV6-1 . 13 TGTGCCAGCAGTGGATGGGAGAACACTGAAGCTTTCTTT CASSGWENTEAFF
. TRBJ1-6 TRBV6-1 few 13 TGTGCCAGCAGTTGGACCGAGGCTTCACCCCTCCACTTT CASSWTEASPLHF
. TRBJ1-2 TRBV5-1 . 16 TGCGCCAGCAGCTTGGCGGGGGGGGCGCCGGGATATGGCTACACCTTC CASSLAGGAPGYGYTF
TRBD2 TRBJ2-1 TRBV9 . 15 TGTGCCAGCAGCCCGAGCGGGAGGCCAGGTATTGAGCAGTTCTTC CASSPSGRPGIEQFF
. TRBJ1-4 TRBV6-1 . 15 TGTGCCAGCAAAGGACATGGCGCAACTAATGAAAAACTGTTTTTT CASKGHGATNEKLFF
TRBD2 TRBJ2-5 TRBV5-4 . 17 TGTGCCAGCAGCACCGGACTAGCGGGAGATCCTGGGGAGACCCAGTACTTC CASSTGLAGDPGETQYF
TRBD2 TRBJ2-7 TRBV6-5 few 14 TGTGCCAGCAGTTACTCTGGCGGGAGGGGGGAGCAGTACTTC CASSYSGGRGEQYF
. TRBJ1-1 TRBV4-1 . 16 TGCGCCAGCAGCCCGCCTTGGGCGGGGATGGACACTGAAGCTTTCTTT CASSPPWAGMDTEAFF
. TRBJ2-7 TRBV5-1 few 15 TGCGCCAGCAGCCCCGGGAGATTCAACTCCTACGAGCAGTACTTC CASSPGRFNSYEQYF
TRBD1 TRBJ2-1 TRBV19 . 18 TGTGCCAGTAGTTCCAGGACAGGGGGCCGACCCGACCTACTCGAGCAGTTCTTC CASSSRTGGRPDLLEQFF
. TRBJ2-2 TRBV11-2 . 15 TGTGCCAGCGGCAAAGGAGACAGGCTTACCGGGGAGCTGTTTTTT CASGKGDRLTGELFF
. TRBJ2-3 TRBV4-1 . 19 TGCGCCAGCAGCCAAGATGAGGATCAGGGGATACCTGGCACAGATACGCAGTATTTT CASSQDEDQGIPGTDTQYF
. TRBJ2-5 TRBV10-3 once 13 TGTGCCATCAGTCCCCCGGGACGGGAGACCCAGTACTTC CAISPPGRETQYF
TRBD2 TRBJ2-7 TRBV29-1 . 14 TGCAGCGTTGACTTAGCGGGAGAGGCCTACGAGCAGTACTTC CSVDLAGEAYEQYF
. TRBJ2-1 TRBV27 . 16 TGTGCCAGCAGTCCCCGACTAGGGTTGGCCGACAATGAGCAGTTCTTC CASSPRLGLADNEQFF